These T cell receptor beta chains were read from a single sample in a study of regulatory T cells in long-lasting Graves disease. One entry per CDR3 protein results from TCRdb running MiXCR on the multiplex PCR reads. Counted here are 200,000 to 250,000 distinct CDR3 sequences, around 20% occurring once; the ten biggest clones make up approximately 15%. Sequencing used peripheral blood mononuclear cells (PBMCs), obtained at new diagnosis, from a patient treated with antithyroid drugs. These receptors all come from a female donor with Graves disease. Both conserved end residues are part of each CDR3. Fields, in order: D gene, J gene, clone size, V gene, CDR3 protein, CDR3 DNA. D genes are given only for firm matches. Clone size is stated in some rows and not others, as once, few, many or a class when expanded.

NA | TRBJ1-2 | many | TRBV12-3/TRBV12-4 | CASSTGPSYGYTF | TGTGCCAGCAGTACAGGGCCATCCTATGGCTACACCTTC
NA | TRBJ1-5 | few | TRBV24-1 | CATSVADGWPQHF | TGTGCCACCAGTGTTGCGGACGGGTGGCCCCAGCATTTT
TRBD1 | TRBJ2-2 | NA | TRBV10-1 | CASSDLRDRSPYTGELFF | TGCGCCAGCAGTGATTTAAGGGACAGGTCCCCCTACACCGGGGAGCTGTTTTTT
NA | TRBJ2-5 | many | TRBV6-2/TRBV6-3 | CASREGRAGDRETQYF | TGTGCCAGCAGAGAGGGTAGGGCAGGGGATCGTGAGACCCAGTACTTC
NA | TRBJ2-2 | few | TRBV5-1 | CASSFGQGIKNTGELFF | TGCGCCAGCAGCTTTGGGCAGGGGATAAAGAACACCGGGGAGCTGTTTTTT
NA | TRBJ2-1 | few | TRBV6-5 | CASSYPANEQFF | TGTGCCAGCAGTTACCCGGCCAATGAGCAGTTCTTC
TRBD2 | TRBJ2-3 | once | TRBV3-1 | CASSPRTSTTDTQYF | TGTGCCAGCAGCCCGCGGACTAGCACAACAGATACGCAGTATTTT
NA | TRBJ1-1 | few | TRBV29-1 | CSVEEGAIRNTEAFF | TGCAGCGTTGAAGAGGGAGCCATCCGAAACACTGAAGCTTTCTTT
TRBD1 | TRBJ2-5 | NA | TRBV5-5 | CASNPDRIIETQYF | TGTGCCAGCAACCCGGACAGGATAATAGAGACCCAGTACTTC
NA | TRBJ2-7 | NA | TRBV19 | CASSSRHEQYF | TGTGCCAGTAGTAGCCGCCACGAGCAGTACTTC
NA | TRBJ1-5 | many | TRBV6-1 | CASRTPNQPQHF | TGTGCCAGCAGGACACCGAATCAGCCCCAGCATTTT
TRBD1 | TRBJ2-7 | NA | TRBV2 | CASSDTGGADEQYF | TGTGCCAGCAGTGACACAGGGGGCGCGGACGAGCAGTACTTC
TRBD2 | TRBJ2-5 | NA | TRBV5-4 | CASSKTSGGGETQYF | TGTGCCAGCAGCAAAACTAGCGGGGGAGGAGAGACCCAGTACTTC
TRBD2 | TRBJ2-3 | many | TRBV6-5 | CASSYQRGSGTDTQYF | TGTGCCAGCAGTTACCAACGCGGGAGCGGCACAGATACGCAGTATTTT
NA | TRBJ1-2 | few | TRBV19 | CASSIGGGGARGYTF | TGTGCCAGTAGTATAGGGGGAGGAGGGGCGCGAGGCTACACCTTC
NA | TRBJ1-3 | many | TRBV18 | CASSSTSGNTIYF | TGTGCCAGCTCGTCGACCTCTGGAAACACCATATATTTT
TRBD2 | TRBJ2-5 | few | TRBV5-8 | CASSWTSGSPQETQYF | TGTGCCAGCAGCTGGACTAGCGGGAGCCCCCAAGAGACCCAGTACTTC
TRBD2 | TRBJ2-2 | many | TRBV29-1 | CSVELSGVKGTGELFF | TGCAGCGTTGAACTCAGCGGGGTTAAAGGGACCGGGGAGCTGTTTTTT
NA | TRBJ2-1 | many | TRBV5-1 | CASSLELVGNNEQFF | TGCGCCAGCAGCTTGGAGTTGGTCGGAAACAATGAGCAGTTCTTC
TRBD2 | TRBJ2-3 | NA | TRBV5-1 | CASSWGLAVNTDTQYF | TGCGCCAGCAGCTGGGGACTAGCGGTAAACACAGATACGCAGTATTTT
TRBD2 | TRBJ2-5 | NA | TRBV20-1 | CSARRTSGGSGTQYF | TGCAGTGCTAGGCGAACTAGCGGGGGGTCCGGGACCCAGTACTTC
NA | TRBJ2-5 | many | TRBV20-1 | CSARETRNQETQYF | TGCAGTGCTAGAGAGACGCGGAATCAAGAGACCCAGTACTTC
TRBD2 | TRBJ2-7 | many | TRBV28 | CASSRGGRTRYEQYF | TGTGCCAGCAGCCGCGGGGGGAGGACGAGGTACGAGCAGTACTTC
NA | TRBJ1-1 | few | TRBV7-9 | CASSSGLLNTEAFF | TGTGCCAGCAGCTCAGGGTTGTTGAACACTGAAGCTTTCTTT
NA | TRBJ2-2 | NA | TRBV6-2/TRBV6-3 | CASSHNRTAPGELFF | TGTGCCAGCAGCCACAACAGGACCGCCCCCGGGGAGCTGTTTTTT
NA | TRBJ2-5 | few | TRBV7-2 | CASSWGLAETQHF | TGCGCCAGCAGCTGGGGGTTGGCAGAGACCCAGCACTTC
NA | TRBJ1-6 | many | TRBV5-6 | CASSLPARNSPLHF | TGTGCCAGCAGCTTGCCCGCCCGGAATTCACCCCTCCACTTT
NA | TRBJ1-2 | many | TRBV7-9 | CASSLGQSYGYTF | TGTGCCAGCAGCTTAGGACAGAGCTATGGCTACACCTTC
TRBD1 | TRBJ1-5 | NA | TRBV2 | CASRVGQGGNQPQHF | TGTGCCAGCAGGGTCGGACAGGGAGGCAATCAGCCCCAGCATTTT
NA | TRBJ2-7 | many | TRBV12-3/TRBV12-4 | CASTRDSSYEQYF | TGTGCCAGTACCCGGGACTCCTCCTACGAGCAGTACTTC
NA | TRBJ2-1 | NA | TRBV5-1 | CASSSGVQTSYNEQFF | TGCGCCAGCAGCTCAGGGGTACAGACCTCCTACAATGAGCAGTTCTTC
NA | TRBJ1-5 | many | TRBV6-2/TRBV6-3 | CASSEDAANQPQHF | TGTGCCAGCAGTGAAGATGCAGCAAATCAGCCCCAGCATTTT
TRBD1 | TRBJ2-3 | many | TRBV20-1 | CSAVRTGGPDTQYF | TGCAGTGCAGTAAGGACAGGGGGTCCAGATACGCAGTATTTT
TRBD1 | TRBJ2-3 | many | TRBV27 | CASSPGTEPDTQYF | TGTGCCAGCAGTCCAGGGACAGAGCCAGATACGCAGTATTTT
TRBD1 | TRBJ1-6 | NA | TRBV20-1 | CSAPDRGDNSPLHF | TGCAGTGCTCCTGACAGGGGCGATAATTCACCCCTCCACTTT
TRBD2 | TRBJ2-3 | many | TRBV2 | CASSKSPPQRELDTQYF | TGTGCCAGCAGCAAATCCCCCCCCCAGCGGGAGTTAGATACGCAGTATTTT
TRBD1 | TRBJ2-5 | many | TRBV2 | CASTQGIGETQYF | TGTGCCAGCACACAGGGGATAGGGGAGACCCAGTACTTC
NA | TRBJ2-3 | few | TRBV6-1 | CASSAWEVCTDTQYF | TGTGCCAGCAGTGCGTGGGAGGTGTGCACAGATACGCAGTATTTT
NA | TRBJ1-2 | many | TRBV6-5 | CASSYHRGHRYGYTF | TGTGCCAGCAGTTACCACCGGGGACACCGCTATGGCTACACCTTC
TRBD1 | TRBJ2-2 | many | TRBV12-3/TRBV12-4 | CASRRQGSVGELFF | TGTGCCAGCAGAAGACAGGGATCAGTGGGGGAGCTGTTTTTT
TRBD1 | TRBJ1-2 | many | TRBV4-1 | CASSQWDRGTNYGYTF | TGCGCCAGCAGCCAATGGGACAGGGGAACGAACTATGGCTACACCTTC